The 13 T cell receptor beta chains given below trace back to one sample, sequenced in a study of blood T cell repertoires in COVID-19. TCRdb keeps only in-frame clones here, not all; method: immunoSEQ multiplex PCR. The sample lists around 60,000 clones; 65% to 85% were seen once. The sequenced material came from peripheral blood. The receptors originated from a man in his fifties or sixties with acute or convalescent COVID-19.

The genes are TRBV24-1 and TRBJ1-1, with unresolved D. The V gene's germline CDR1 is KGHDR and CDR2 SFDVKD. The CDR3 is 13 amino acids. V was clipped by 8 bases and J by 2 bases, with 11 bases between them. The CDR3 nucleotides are TGTGCCACCACCCGAGCACCCAACACTGAAGCTTTCTTT. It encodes CATTRAPNTEAFF.

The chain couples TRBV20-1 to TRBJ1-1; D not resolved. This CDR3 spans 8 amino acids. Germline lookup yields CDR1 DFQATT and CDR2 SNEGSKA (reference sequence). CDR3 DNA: TGCAGGGAGGGTAAAGCTTTCTTT. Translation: CREGKAFF.

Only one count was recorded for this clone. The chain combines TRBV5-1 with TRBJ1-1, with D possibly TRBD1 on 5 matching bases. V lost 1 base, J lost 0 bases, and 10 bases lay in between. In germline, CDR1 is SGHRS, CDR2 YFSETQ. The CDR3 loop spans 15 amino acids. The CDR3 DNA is TGCGCCAGCAGCTTGCAAGGGGTCGTGAACACTGAAGCTTTCTTT. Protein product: CASSLQGVVNTEAFF.

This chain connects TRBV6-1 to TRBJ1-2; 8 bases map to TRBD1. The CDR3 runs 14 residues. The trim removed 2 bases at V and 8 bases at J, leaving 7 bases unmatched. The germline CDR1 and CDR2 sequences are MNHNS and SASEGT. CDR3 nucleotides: TGTGCCAGCAGTGAAATCCAGGGGGCGCGGGGCTACACCTTC. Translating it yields CASSEIQGARGYTF.

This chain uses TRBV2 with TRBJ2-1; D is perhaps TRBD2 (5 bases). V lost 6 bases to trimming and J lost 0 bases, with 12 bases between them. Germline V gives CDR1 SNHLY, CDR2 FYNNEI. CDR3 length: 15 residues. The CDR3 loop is CASSVTSNSYNEQFF. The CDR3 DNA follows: TGTGCCAGCAGCGTCACTAGTAACTCCTACAATGAGCAGTTCTTC.

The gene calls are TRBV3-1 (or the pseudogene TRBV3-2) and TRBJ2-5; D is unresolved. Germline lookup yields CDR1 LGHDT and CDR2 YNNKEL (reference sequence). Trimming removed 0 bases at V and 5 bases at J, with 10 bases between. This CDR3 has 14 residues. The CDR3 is CASSQDRLGETQYF. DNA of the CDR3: TGTGCCAGCAGCCAAGACCGGCTCGGGGAGACCCAGTACTTC.

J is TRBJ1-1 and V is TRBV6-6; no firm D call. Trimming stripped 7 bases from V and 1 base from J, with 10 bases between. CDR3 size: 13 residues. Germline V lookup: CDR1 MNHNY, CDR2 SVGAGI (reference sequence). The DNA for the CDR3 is TGTGCCAGCACTTCCGGGAGGAACACTGAAGCTTTCTTT. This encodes CASTSGRNTEAFF.

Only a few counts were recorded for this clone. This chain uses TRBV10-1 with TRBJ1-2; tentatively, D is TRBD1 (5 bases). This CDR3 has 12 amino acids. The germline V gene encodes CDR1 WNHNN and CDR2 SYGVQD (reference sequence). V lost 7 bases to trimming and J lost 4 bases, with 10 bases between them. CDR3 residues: CASIWDFYGYTF. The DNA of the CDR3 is TGCGCCAGCATTTGGGACTTCTATGGCTACACCTTC.

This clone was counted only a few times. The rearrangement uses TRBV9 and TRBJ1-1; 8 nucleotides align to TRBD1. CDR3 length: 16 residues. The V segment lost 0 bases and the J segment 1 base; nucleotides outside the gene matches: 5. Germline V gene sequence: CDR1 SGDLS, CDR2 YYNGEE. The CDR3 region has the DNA TGTGCCAGCAGCGTAGGACAGGGGAGTTGGAACACTGAAGCTTTCTTT. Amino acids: CASSVGQGSWNTEAFF. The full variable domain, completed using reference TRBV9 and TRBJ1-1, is DSGVTQTPKHLITATGQRVTLRCSPRSGDLSVYWYQQSLDQGLQFLIQYYNGEERAKGNILERFSAQQFPDLHSELNLSSLELGDSALYFCASSVGQGSWNTEAFFGQGTRLTVV.

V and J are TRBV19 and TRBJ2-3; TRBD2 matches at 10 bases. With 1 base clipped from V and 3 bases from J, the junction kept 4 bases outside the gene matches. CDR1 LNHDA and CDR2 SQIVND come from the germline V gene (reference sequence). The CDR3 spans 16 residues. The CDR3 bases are TGTGCCAGTAGTATAGGGCTAGCGGGGGCTACAGATACGCAGTATTTT. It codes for CASSIGLAGATDTQYF.

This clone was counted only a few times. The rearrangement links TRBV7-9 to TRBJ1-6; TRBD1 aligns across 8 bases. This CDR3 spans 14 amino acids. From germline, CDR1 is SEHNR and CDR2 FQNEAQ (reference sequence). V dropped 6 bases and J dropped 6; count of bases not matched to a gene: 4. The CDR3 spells CASRTGDGNSPLHF. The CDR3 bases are TGTGCCAGCAGGACAGGGGATGGTAATTCACCCCTCCACTTT.

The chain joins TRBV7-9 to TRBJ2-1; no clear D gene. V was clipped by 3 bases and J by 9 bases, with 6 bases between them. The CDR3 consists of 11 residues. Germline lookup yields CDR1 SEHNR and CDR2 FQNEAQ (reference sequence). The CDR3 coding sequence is TGTGCCAGCAGCTTGTCCAGTGAGCAGTTCTTC. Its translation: CASSLSSEQFF.

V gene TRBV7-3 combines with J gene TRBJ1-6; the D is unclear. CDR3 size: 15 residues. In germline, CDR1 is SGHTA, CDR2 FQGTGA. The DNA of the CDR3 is TGTGCTTTAATAAATAAGAGCTCCTATAATTCACCCCTCCACTTT. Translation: CALINKSSYNSPLHF.